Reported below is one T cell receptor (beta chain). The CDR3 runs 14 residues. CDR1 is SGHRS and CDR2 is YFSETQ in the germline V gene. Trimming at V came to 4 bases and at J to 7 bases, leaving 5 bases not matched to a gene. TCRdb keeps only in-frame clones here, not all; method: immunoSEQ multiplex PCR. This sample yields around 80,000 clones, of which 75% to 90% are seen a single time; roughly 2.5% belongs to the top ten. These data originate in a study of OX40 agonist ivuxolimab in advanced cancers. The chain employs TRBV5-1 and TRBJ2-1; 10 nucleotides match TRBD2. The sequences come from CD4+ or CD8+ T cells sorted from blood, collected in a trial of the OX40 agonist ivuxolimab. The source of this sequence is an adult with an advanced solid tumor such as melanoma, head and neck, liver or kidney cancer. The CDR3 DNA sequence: TGCGCCAGCAGCCCCGGACTAGCGGCGAATGAGCAGTTCTTC. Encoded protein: CASSPGLAANEQFF.